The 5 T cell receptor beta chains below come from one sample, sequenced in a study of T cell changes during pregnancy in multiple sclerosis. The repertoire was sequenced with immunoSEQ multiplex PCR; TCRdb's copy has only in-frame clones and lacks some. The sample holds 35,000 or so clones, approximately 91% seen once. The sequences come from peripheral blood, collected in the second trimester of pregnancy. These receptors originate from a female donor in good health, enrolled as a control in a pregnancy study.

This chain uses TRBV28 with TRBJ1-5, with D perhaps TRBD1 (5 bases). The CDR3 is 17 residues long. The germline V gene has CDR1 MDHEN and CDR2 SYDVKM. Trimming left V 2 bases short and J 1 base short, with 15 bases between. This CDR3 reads CASSLREGRESNQPQHF. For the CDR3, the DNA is TGTGCCAGCAGTTTAAGAGAGGGGAGGGAAAGCAATCAGCCCCAGCATTTT.

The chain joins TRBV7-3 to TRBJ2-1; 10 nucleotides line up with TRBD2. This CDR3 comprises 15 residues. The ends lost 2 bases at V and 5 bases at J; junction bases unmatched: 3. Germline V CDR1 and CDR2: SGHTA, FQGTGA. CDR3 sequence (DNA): TGTGCCAGCAGCTTACTAGCGGGAGACAACAATGAGCAGTTCTTC. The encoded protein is CASSLLAGDNNEQFF.

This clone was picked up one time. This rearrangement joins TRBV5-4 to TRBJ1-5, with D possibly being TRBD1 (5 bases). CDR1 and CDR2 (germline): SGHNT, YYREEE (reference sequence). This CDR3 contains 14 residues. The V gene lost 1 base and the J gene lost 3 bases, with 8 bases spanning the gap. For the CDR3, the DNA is TGTGCCAGCAGCTTGTGGGGCTCCAATCAGCCCCAGCATTTT. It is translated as CASSLWGSNQPQHF.

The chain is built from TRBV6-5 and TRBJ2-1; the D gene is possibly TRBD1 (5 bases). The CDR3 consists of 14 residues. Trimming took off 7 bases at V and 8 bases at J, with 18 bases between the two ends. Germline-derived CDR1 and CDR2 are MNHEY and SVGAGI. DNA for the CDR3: TGTGCCAGCAACCGTAGGCCTTTCAGGGATGAGCAGTTCTTC. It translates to CASNRRPFRDEQFF.

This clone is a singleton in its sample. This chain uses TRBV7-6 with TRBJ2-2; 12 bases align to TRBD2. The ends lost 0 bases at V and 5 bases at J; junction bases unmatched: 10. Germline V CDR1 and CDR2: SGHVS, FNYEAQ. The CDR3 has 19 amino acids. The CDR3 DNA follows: TGTGCCAGCAGCTTAGCGGTCGCTAGCGGGGGGGCCAAGACCGGGGAGCTGTTTTTT. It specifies CASSLAVASGGAKTGELFF.